This T cell receptor beta chain appears in the sequencing data of a study of T-cell reconstitution after alpha-beta-depleted transplantation in children. There are 17 residues in the CDR3. Germline loops: CDR1 MNHEY, CDR2 SVGAGI. Germline trimming cut 2 bases from V and 2 bases from J; bases unmatched to any gene: 7. TCRbeta library construction was performed incorporating unique molecular identifiers. TCRdb redid the calling of the PCR reads with MiXCR, one entry per CDR3 protein. The table lists roughly 200,000 distinct CDR3 sequences, around 7% of them singletons. This clonotype was detected once. The source of this sequence is a human donor who donated a stem cell graft to a child with Wiskott-Aldrich syndrome. Sequences were derived from PBMCs from the stem cell graft donor, sampled from the stem cell graft. The chain links TRBV6-5 to TRBJ2-3, with 10 bases identical to TRBD2. The CDR3 is CASSYGPSGRSTDTQYF. Here the CDR3 DNA reads TGTGCCAGCAGTTACGGCCCTAGCGGGAGATCCACAGATACGCAGTATTTT.